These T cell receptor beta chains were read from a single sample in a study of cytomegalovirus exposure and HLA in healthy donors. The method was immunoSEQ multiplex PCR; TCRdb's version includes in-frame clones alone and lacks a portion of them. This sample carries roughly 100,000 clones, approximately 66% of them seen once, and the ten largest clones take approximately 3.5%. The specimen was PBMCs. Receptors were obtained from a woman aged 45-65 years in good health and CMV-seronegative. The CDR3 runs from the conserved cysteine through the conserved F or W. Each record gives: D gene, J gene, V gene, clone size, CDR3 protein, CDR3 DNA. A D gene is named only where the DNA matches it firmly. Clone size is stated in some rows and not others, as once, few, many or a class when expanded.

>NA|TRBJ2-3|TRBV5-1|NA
CASSLADSWTDTQYF
TGCGCCAGCAGCTTGGCCGACAGTTGGACAGATACGCAGTATTTT
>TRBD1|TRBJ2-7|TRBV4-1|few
CASSRRGGLISSSYEQYF
TGCGCCAGCAGCCGGCGAGGGGGCCTAATATCGAGCTCCTACGAGCAGTACTTC
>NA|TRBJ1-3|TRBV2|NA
CASSEGFRGGNTIYF
TGTGCCAGCAGTGAAGGTTTTAGGGGCGGAAACACCATATATTTT
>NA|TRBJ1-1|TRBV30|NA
CAWTIWGVPTEAFF
TGTGCCTGGACAATTTGGGGCGTACCTACTGAAGCTTTCTTT
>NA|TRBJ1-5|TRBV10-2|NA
CASTRTENQPQRF
TGCGCCAGCACTCGGACAGAGAATCAGCCCCAGCGTTTT
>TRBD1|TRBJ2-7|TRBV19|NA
CASSFGDRVYEQYF
TGTGCCAGTAGTTTTGGGGACAGGGTCTACGAGCAGTACTTC
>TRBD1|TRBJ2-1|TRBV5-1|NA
CASSWMGQGYNEQFF
TGCGCCAGCAGCTGGATGGGACAGGGCTACAATGAGCAGTTCTTC
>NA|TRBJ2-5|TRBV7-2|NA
CASTLGLETQYF
TGTGCCAGCACCTTGGGCTTGGAGACCCAGTACTTC
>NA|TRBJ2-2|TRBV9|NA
CASSVSGQPNTGELFF
TGTGCCAGCAGCGTAAGCGGACAGCCGAACACCGGGGAGCTGTTTTTT
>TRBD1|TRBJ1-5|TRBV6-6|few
CASRQQGNQPQHF
TGTGCCAGCAGGCAACAGGGGAATCAGCCCCAGCATTTT
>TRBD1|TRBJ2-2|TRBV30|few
CAWSAGGYTGELFF
TGTGCCTGGAGTGCAGGGGGCTATACCGGGGAGCTGTTTTTT
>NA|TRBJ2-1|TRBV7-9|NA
CASSPTGGGDEQFF
TGTGCCAGCAGCCCTACAGGGGGAGGGGATGAGCAGTTCTTC
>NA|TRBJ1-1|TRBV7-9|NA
CASSPSENTEAFF
TGTGCCAGCAGTCCTTCAGAGAACACTGAAGCTTTCTTT
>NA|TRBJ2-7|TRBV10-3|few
CAISESPGKLFEYEQYF
TGTGCCATCAGTGAGTCCCCAGGGAAGCTTTTCGAATACGAGCAGTACTTC
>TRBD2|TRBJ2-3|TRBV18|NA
CASSPGLDHTDTQYF
TGTGCCAGCTCACCGGGACTAGACCACACAGATACGCAGTATTTT
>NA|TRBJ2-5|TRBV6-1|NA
CASSEVEQETQYF
TGTGCCAGCAGTGAAGTAGAGCAAGAGACCCAGTACTTC
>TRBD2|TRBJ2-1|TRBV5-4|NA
CASNRRELYNEQFF
TGTGCCAGCAACCGGCGGGAGCTTTACAATGAGCAGTTCTTC
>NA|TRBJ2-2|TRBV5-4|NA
CASSPEGLLNTGELFF
TGTGCCAGCAGCCCTGAGGGACTCCTGAACACCGGGGAGCTGTTTTTT
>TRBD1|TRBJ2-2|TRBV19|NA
CASSILTGDLNTGELFF
TGTGCCAGTAGTATTCTGACAGGGGACCTGAACACCGGGGAGCTGTTTTTT
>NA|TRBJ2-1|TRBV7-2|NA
CASSLGAGNEQFF
TGTGCCAGCAGCTTAGGGGCCGGCAATGAGCAGTTCTTC
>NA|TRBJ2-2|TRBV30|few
CAWSVQDTGELFF
TGTGCCTGGAGTGTTCAGGACACCGGGGAGCTGTTTTTT
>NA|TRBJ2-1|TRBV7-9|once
CASSRTTANNEQFF
TGTGCCAGCAGCCGAACGACAGCTAACAATGAGCAGTTCTTC
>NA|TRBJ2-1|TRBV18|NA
CASSPPGGRDQFF
TGTGCCAGCTCACCACCCGGGGGAAGGGATCAGTTCTTC
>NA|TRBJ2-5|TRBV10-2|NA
CASASSVQETQYF
TGCGCCAGCGCCTCTAGCGTCCAAGAGACCCAGTACTTC
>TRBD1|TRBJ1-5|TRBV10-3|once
CAIGQGVNQPQHF
TGTGCCATCGGACAGGGTGTCAATCAGCCCCAGCATTTT
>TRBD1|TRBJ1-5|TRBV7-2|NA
CASSLGTGARQPQHF
TGTGCCAGCAGCTTAGGGACAGGGGCTCGTCAGCCCCAGCATTTT
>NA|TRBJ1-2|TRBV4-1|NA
CASSQETGHYGYTF
TGCGCCAGCAGCCAAGAGACAGGTCACTATGGCTACACCTTC
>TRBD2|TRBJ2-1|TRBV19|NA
CASSQFGVAGIVEQFF
TGTGCCAGTAGCCAGTTCGGGGTAGCGGGAATAGTTGAGCAGTTCTTC
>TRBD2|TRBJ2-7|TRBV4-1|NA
CASSQPTSGSYEQYF
TGCGCCAGCAGCCAGCCGACTAGCGGATCCTACGAGCAGTACTTC
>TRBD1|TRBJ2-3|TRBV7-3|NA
CASSTTGSSTDTQYF
TGTGCCAGCAGCACGACAGGGTCTAGCACAGATACGCAGTATTTT
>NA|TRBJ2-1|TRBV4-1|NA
CASSQDTGKQFF
TGCGCCAGCAGCCAAGATACGGGAAAGCAGTTCTTC
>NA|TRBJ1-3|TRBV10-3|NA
CAISEGTVSGNTIYF
TGTGCCATCAGTGAAGGTACAGTCTCTGGAAACACCATATATTTT
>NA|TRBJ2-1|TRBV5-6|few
CASSPRGGAYNEQFF
TGTGCCAGCAGCCCGAGGGGGGGAGCCTACAATGAGCAGTTCTTC
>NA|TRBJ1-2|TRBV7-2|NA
CASSQTDYGYTF
TGTGCCAGCAGCCAGACAGACTATGGCTACACCTTC
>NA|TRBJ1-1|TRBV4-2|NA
CASSQDDRYTEAFF
TGTGCCAGCAGCCAAGACGACAGGTACACTGAAGCTTTCTTT
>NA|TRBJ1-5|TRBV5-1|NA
CASSPAGAQPQHF
TGCGCCAGCAGCCCCGCAGGGGCTCAGCCCCAGCATTTT
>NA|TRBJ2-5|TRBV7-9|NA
CASSSDRDNKETQYF
TGTGCCAGCAGCTCCGACCGGGACAACAAAGAGACCCAGTACTTC
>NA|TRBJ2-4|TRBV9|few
CASSVGTQNIQYF
TGTGCCAGCAGCGTAGGGACACAAAACATTCAGTACTTC
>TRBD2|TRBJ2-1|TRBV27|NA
CASSSSGGVFYNEQFF
TGTGCCAGCAGTTCAAGCGGGGGGGTTTTCTACAATGAGCAGTTCTTC
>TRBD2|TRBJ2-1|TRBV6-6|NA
CASSRGLAVLEQFF
TGTGCCAGCAGCCGCGGACTAGCGGTATTGGAGCAGTTCTTC
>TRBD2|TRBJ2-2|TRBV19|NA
CASRDGGGAGGELFF
TGTGCCAGTAGGGATGGCGGGGGGGCCGGAGGGGAGCTGTTTTTT